The clone carrying this T cell receptor beta chain has more than one count but fewer than ten. The sample originates from a study of OX40 agonist ivuxolimab in advanced cancers. Across the study: Subjects had a mean age of roughly 60 years, with a range of roughly 23 to 80; around 80% were male.

Between the trimmed V and J ends, which lost 0 bases and 4 bases, there was a span of 13 bases. The germline V gene encodes CDR1 SGHKS and CDR2 YYEKEE (reference sequence). The CDR3 runs to 15 residues. Clones were read by immunoSEQ multiplex PCR, and TCRdb kept only the in-frame ones, dropping some. The sample shows 80,000 to 100,000 clones, approximately 87% of them seen only once. V and J are TRBV5-5 and TRBJ1-2; D is perhaps TRBD1 (6 bases). This receptor was obtained from an adult with an advanced solid tumor such as melanoma, head and neck, liver or kidney cancer. The sample was CD4+ or CD8+ T cells sorted from blood, taken in a trial of the OX40 agonist ivuxolimab. The CDR3 DNA follows: TGTGCCAGCAGCTTGGGGCAGGGGTACGGCTATGGCTACACCTTC. Translation gives CASSLGQGYGYGYTF.